A single sample is the source of the 23 T cell receptor beta chains below, sequenced in a study of shared clonotypes between healthy human individuals. The protocol was immunoSEQ multiplex PCR, while the TCRdb copy is restricted to in-frame clones and leaves out a portion. Of 2 million to 3 million clones in the sample, 90% to 95% were seen once. The sequenced material came from naive CD4+ T cells sorted from blood. Subset noted: CD45RA+ positively selected. The source is a man between 18 and 29 years old in good health.

J is TRBJ1-6 and V is TRBV6-1; D possibly corresponds to TRBD1 (6 bases). This CDR3 contains 15 residues. Trimming left V 4 bases short and J 7 bases short, with 14 bases between. Germline CDR1 and CDR2: MNHNS and SASEGT. The CDR3 here is CASSGQTGPNSPLHF. The CDR3 coding sequence is TGTGCCAGCAGTGGGCAAACAGGGCCCAATTCACCCCTCCACTTT.

This rearrangement joins TRBV28 to TRBJ2-5; D tentatively reads TRBD1 or TRBD2 (5 bases each). The DNA end lines up better with TRBJ2-7; the J call may be wrong. CDR3 size: 13 residues. The germline V gene has CDR1 MDHEN and CDR2 SYDVKM. CDR3 amino acids: CASSLLGTGEQYF. The CDR3 DNA reads TGTGCCAGCAGTTTACTCGGGACGGGCGAGCAGTACTTC.

V and J are TRBV7-8 and TRBJ2-7; 7 bases fit TRBD1. Germline V CDR1 and CDR2: SGHVS, FQNEAQ. Trimming at V came to 2 bases and at J to 2 bases, leaving 9 bases not matched to a gene. The CDR3 extends over 16 amino acids. The CDR3 nucleotides read TGTGCCAGCAGCTTATACGAAACAGGGGCGACCTACGAGCAGTACTTC. It specifies CASSLYETGATYEQYF.

This chain joins TRBV5-1 and TRBJ1-4; D unclear. The germline CDR1 and CDR2 sequences are SGHRS and YFSETQ. V shed 1 base and J shed 7 bases, with 14 bases lying between them. The CDR3 covers 15 residues. CDR3 DNA sequence: TGCGCCAGCAGCTTGTCGGAGAGCAGAGGTGAAAAACTGTTTTTT. It translates to CASSLSESRGEKLFF.

The rearrangement joins TRBV6-6 to TRBJ1-3; D may be TRBD1 (6 bases). Germline V gives CDR1 MNHNY, CDR2 SVGAGI (reference sequence). This CDR3 comprises 14 residues. Trimming left V 4 bases short and J 1 base short, with 8 bases between. The CDR3 sequence is CASSLGGSGNTIYF. The CDR3 coding sequence is TGTGCCAGCAGTTTAGGGGGGTCTGGAAACACCATATATTTT.

In DNA form, the CDR3 reads TGTGCCAGCAGCGCACACTTGGGATGGGAGGAGGCAGCTAACTATGGCTACACCTTC. It is translated as CASSAHLGWEEAANYGYTF. V and J are TRBV5-6 and TRBJ1-2; D gene uncertain. Trimming cost V 4 bases and J 0 bases, with 25 bases left between them. The CDR3 is made up of 19 amino acids. Per the germline V gene, CDR1 is SGHDT and CDR2 is YYEEEE. Together with reference TRBV5-6 and TRBJ1-2, the CDR3 gives the full variable domain: DAGVTQSPTHLIKTRGQQVTLRCSPKSGHDTVSWYQQALGQGPQFIFQYYEEEERQRGNFPDRFSGHQFPNYSSELNVNALLLGDSALYLCASSAHLGWEEAANYGYTFGSGTRLTVV.

The genes are TRBV5-4 and TRBJ1-5; 10 bases align to TRBD1. Germline CDR1 and CDR2: SGHNT and YYREEE (reference sequence). The trim removed 5 bases at V and 0 bases at J, leaving 14 bases unmatched. CDR3 length: 19 amino acids. The CDR3 DNA reads as TGTGCCAGCAGGCCTGACAGGGGGCAACTCTTTTATAGCAATCAGCCCCAGCATTTT. Its translation is CASRPDRGQLFYSNQPQHF.

The rearrangement links TRBV18 to TRBJ1-5; D is undetermined. The CDR3 is 14 residues long. The V and J ends lost 3 bases and 4 bases respectively, with 10 bases between them. Germline V gives CDR1 KGHSH, CDR2 LQKENI. The CDR3 DNA reads TGTGCCAGCTCACCGGGCCCGGGGAATCAGCCCCAGCATTTT. The encoded protein is CASSPGPGNQPQHF.

The chain uses TRBV4-3 and TRBJ2-1; no reliable D call. Trimming took off 0 bases at V and 3 bases at J, with 9 bases between the two ends. Germline assignment: CDR1 LGHNA and CDR2 YSLEER. This CDR3 is 15 amino acids long. CDR3 nucleotides: TGCGCCAGCAGCCAAGATAAGGGTCTCTACAATGAGCAGTTCTTC. Encoded protein: CASSQDKGLYNEQFF.

The chain uses TRBV10-3 and TRBJ2-1; 7 bases are shared with TRBD1. The CDR3 contains 15 residues. The germline V gene encodes CDR1 ENHRY and CDR2 SYGVKD. V shed 5 bases and J 7 bases; nucleotides not matched to a gene: 11. Written as DNA, the CDR3 is TGTGCCATCAGTCGGACAGGAACGAAGACAAATGAGCAGTTCTTC. Translated, it gives CAISRTGTKTNEQFF.

As regards this clone: The same CDR3 is also encoded by other DNA sequences in this sample. This rearrangement joins TRBV5-1 to TRBJ2-1, with D unresolved. V lost 0 bases and J 9 bases, leaving 4 bases between the germline ends. CDR3 size: 11 residues. Germline CDR1 SGHRS, CDR2 YFSETQ. CDR3 in amino acids: CASSLAGEQFF. The CDR3 bases are TGCGCCAGCAGCTTGGCGGGTGAGCAGTTCTTC.

The chain joins TRBV10-1 to TRBJ2-3, with unresolved D. Germline V gene lookup returns CDR1 WNHNN and CDR2 SYGVQD (reference sequence). Trimming pared 3 bases from V and 0 bases from J, leaving 7 bases between. This CDR3 region has 14 residues. CDR3 amino acids: CASSDSSSTDTQYF. In DNA form, the CDR3 reads TGCGCCAGCAGTGACAGCTCTAGCACAGATACGCAGTATTTT.

This chain links TRBV10-3 with TRBJ2-3, with D maybe TRBD2 (6 bases). CDR1 and CDR2 from the germline V gene are ENHRY and SYGVKD. The CDR3 length is 15 residues. The ends were cut back, 7 bases at V and 2 bases at J, with 16 bases in the middle. The CDR3 region has the DNA TGTGCCATCAAGGGGACTGAGGGATACACAGATACGCAGTATTTT. Residues: CAIKGTEGYTDTQYF.

This clone has more than one count but fewer than ten. This chain connects TRBV4-1 to TRBJ1-6; no clear D gene. V was pared by 0 bases and J by 8 bases, with 5 bases between. The CDR3 spans 13 residues. Germline assignment: CDR1 MGHRA and CDR2 YSYEKL. CDR3 amino acids: CASSQDLHSPLHF. CDR3 coding DNA: TGCGCCAGCAGCCAAGATCTGCATTCACCCCTCCACTTT.

This CDR3 is CASSIWPATGNTIYF. CDR3 DNA: TGTGCCAGTAGTATCTGGCCAGCTACTGGAAACACCATATATTTT. The chain joins TRBV19 to TRBJ1-3; D is undetermined. Germline-derived CDR1 and CDR2 are LNHDA and SQIVND (reference sequence). There are 15 residues in the CDR3. V lost 3 bases and J lost 2, with 11 bases in between. Drawing the rest from reference TRBV19 and TRBJ1-3, the complete variable domain is DGGITQSPKYLFRKEGQNVTLSCEQNLNHDAMYWYRQDPGQGLRLIYYSQIVNDFQKGDIAEGYSVSREKKESFPLTVTSAQKNPTAFYLCASSIWPATGNTIYFGEGSWLTVV.

The rearrangement joins TRBV5-4 to TRBJ1-1; D is unclear. The length of the CDR3 is 14 residues. V was shortened by 3 bases and J by 2 bases, with 11 bases between the two germline ends. Germline V gene data show CDR1 as SGHNT and CDR2 as YYREEE (reference sequence). The CDR3 DNA reads as TGTGCCAGCAGCTCCCTCGGTTCTAACACTGAAGCTTTCTTT. Encoded protein: CASSSLGSNTEAFF.

V and J are TRBV25-1 and TRBJ2-7; weak D call: TRBD1 (5 bases). Germline V CDR1 and CDR2: MGHDK, SYGVNS. The CDR3 is made up of 12 amino acids. V lost 5 bases and J 5 bases, leaving 10 bases between the germline ends. The CDR3 spells CASSFQGNEQYF. In DNA, the CDR3 is TGTGCCAGCAGTTTTCAGGGCAACGAGCAGTACTTC.

V is TRBV6-1 and J is TRBJ1-1, with D unresolved. The V and J ends lost 2 bases and 6 bases respectively, with 13 bases between them. CDR1 and CDR2 from the germline V gene are MNHNS and SASEGT. The length of the CDR3 is 14 residues. The CDR3 here is CASSEPSFQAEAFF. CDR3 DNA sequence: TGTGCCAGCAGTGAACCTAGCTTCCAGGCTGAAGCTTTCTTT.

V usage is TRBV6-5 and J usage is TRBJ2-3; the match to TRBD2 covers 9 bases. The CDR3 is 16 residues long. Germline trimming cut 0 bases from V and 1 base from J; bases unmatched to any gene: 2. Germline assignment: CDR1 MNHEY and CDR2 SVGAGI. CDR3: CASSYSSSGGTDTQYF. The CDR3 bases are TGTGCCAGCAGTTACTCGTCTAGCGGGGGCACAGATACGCAGTATTTT.

The chain couples TRBV4-1 to TRBJ2-7; 8 bases are a match to TRBD2. The ends lost 3 bases at V and 1 base at J; junction bases unmatched: 8. This CDR3 is 16 amino acids long. Germline CDR1 is MGHRA and CDR2 is YSYEKL. Written as DNA, the CDR3 is TGCGCCAGCAGCCAGGGGCGGGGGGCCGCGTCCTACGAGCAGTACTTC. Its protein is CASSQGRGAASYEQYF.

The CDR3 region has the DNA TGCGCCAGCAGCCCCACCGAAGGGAATCAAGAGACCCAGTACTTC. This sequence encodes CASSPTEGNQETQYF. The chain is built from TRBV4-1 and TRBJ2-5; D remains unclear. The CDR3 extends over 15 amino acids. V lost 4 bases and J 2 bases, leaving 14 bases between the germline ends. Germline CDR1 MGHRA, CDR2 YSYEKL.

This chain uses TRBV4-2 with TRBJ2-5; no clear D gene. The tail of the sequence fits TRBJ2-7 better, so the J call may be wrong. Germline V CDR1 and CDR2: LGHNA, YNFKEQ. This CDR3 comprises 12 residues. The CDR3 nucleotides are TGTGCCAGCAGCCAAGACCTCGGCGAGCAGTACTTC. Translation: CASSQDLGEQYF.

On this clone: This same CDR3 is encoded by further DNA sequences in the sample. The rearrangement links TRBV28 to TRBJ2-7; the D gene is possibly TRBD1 (6 bases). The CDR3 loop spans 12 amino acids. V dropped 7 bases and J dropped 4 bases, with 11 bases sitting between them. Germline CDR1 and CDR2: MDHEN and SYDVKM. CDR3 protein: CASTGQGYEQYF. For the CDR3, the DNA is TGTGCCAGCACAGGGCAGGGGTACGAGCAGTACTTC.